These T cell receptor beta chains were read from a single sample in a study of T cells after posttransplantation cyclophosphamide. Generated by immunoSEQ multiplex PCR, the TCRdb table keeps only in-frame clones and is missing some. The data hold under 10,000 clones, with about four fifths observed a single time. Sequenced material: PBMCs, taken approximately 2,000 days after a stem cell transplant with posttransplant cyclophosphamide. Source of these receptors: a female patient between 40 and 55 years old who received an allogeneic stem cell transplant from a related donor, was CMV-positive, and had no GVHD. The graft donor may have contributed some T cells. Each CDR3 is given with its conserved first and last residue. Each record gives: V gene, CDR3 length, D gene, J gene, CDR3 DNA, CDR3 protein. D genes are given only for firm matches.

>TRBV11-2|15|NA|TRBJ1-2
TGTGCCAGCAGCTTAGACCGGACAGACTTCTATGGCTACACCTTC
CASSLDRTDFYGYTF
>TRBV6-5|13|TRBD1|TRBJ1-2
TGTGCCAGCAGTCGGGACAGGGTTTATGGCTACACCTTC
CASSRDRVYGYTF
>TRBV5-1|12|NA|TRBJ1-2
TGCGCCAGCAGCTCTTTTGCGAGTGGCTACACCTTC
CASSSFASGYTF
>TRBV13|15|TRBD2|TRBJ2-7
TGTGCCAGCAGCCGATTACTAGCGCCATCCTACGAGCAGTACTTC
CASSRLLAPSYEQYF
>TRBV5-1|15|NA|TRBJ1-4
TGCGCCAGCAGCAGCGACGGGATGGCTAATGAAAAACTGTTTTTT
CASSSDGMANEKLFF
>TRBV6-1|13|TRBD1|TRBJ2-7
TGTGCCAGCAGGAGGGACAGGGGCCTCGAGCAGTACTTC
CASRRDRGLEQYF
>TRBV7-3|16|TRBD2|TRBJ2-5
TGTGCCAGCAGCTTAACGACTAGCGGAGCCCAAGAGACCCAGTACTTC
CASSLTTSGAQETQYF
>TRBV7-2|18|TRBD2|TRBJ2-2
TGTGCCAGCAGCGCCCGACTAGCGGGGGGACGGTACACCGGGGAGCTGTTTTTT
CASSARLAGGRYTGELFF
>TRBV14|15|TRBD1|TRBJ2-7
TGTGCCAGCAGCAAGGGGGACAGGAACTCCTACGAGCAGTACTTC
CASSKGDRNSYEQYF
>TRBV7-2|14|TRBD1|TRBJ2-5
TGTGCCAGCAGCCGACAGGGGGCTTGGGAGACCCAGTACTTC
CASSRQGAWETQYF